One T cell receptor beta chain is described in this entry. What it binds is not known. TCRdb keeps only in-frame clones here, not all; method: immunoSEQ multiplex PCR. The table has 5,000 to 6,500 clones, around 72% seen once. This entry belongs to a study of CD8 T cell repertoires and HIV-1 epitope variants. The sequencing sample was made of cultured CD8+ T cells derived from PBMCs. This clonotype was obtained from a male donor with HIV.

CDR3 sequence reads: CASTQWGGLAAGELFF. For the CDR3, the DNA is TGTGCCAGCACCCAGTGGGGGGGGCTAGCGGCCGGGGAGCTGTTTTTT. The chain joins TRBV5-4 to TRBJ2-2, with D maybe TRBD2 (7 bases). V was shortened by 6 bases and J by 6 bases, with 21 bases between the two germline ends. CDR1 is SGHNT and CDR2 is YYREEE in the germline V gene (reference sequence). CDR3 length equals 16 residues.